The 32 T cell receptor beta chains listed next were all sequenced from one sample in a study of blood T cell dynamics during melanoma immunotherapy. Time point reported: week 3, after first cycle of checkpoint inhibitor. Repertoires were generated with immunoSEQ multiplex PCR, while TCRdb's copy carries only in-frame clones and drops some. The profile shows over 15,000 clones, about 85% of them singletons. Sequencing used blood, obtained from a patient treated with checkpoint blockade. The origin of the receptors is a human donor with melanoma.

The V call is TRBV28, the J call TRBJ2-3; 9 bases are shared with TRBD1. This CDR3 contains 15 residues. After removal of 5 bases from V and 2 bases from J, the junction contained 5 bases not matched to a gene. Germline values: CDR1 MDHEN, CDR2 SYDVKM. The CDR3 reads CASSPGQGITDTQYF. As DNA, the CDR3 is TGTGCCAGCAGTCCGGGACAGGGAATCACAGATACGCAGTATTTT. Supplemented by reference TRBV28 and TRBJ2-3, the full variable domain reads DVKVTQSSRYLVKRTGEKVFLECVQDMDHENMFWYRQDPGLGLRLIYFSYDVKMKEKGDIPEGYSVSREKKERFSLILESASTNQTSMYLCASSPGQGITDTQYFGPGTRLTVL.

The chain employs TRBV28 and TRBJ1-2; a weak D match, TRBD1 (5 bases). This CDR3 is 14 amino acids long. Trimming pared 6 bases from V and 7 bases from J, leaving 18 bases between. Germline CDR1 and CDR2: MDHEN and SYDVKM. The chain's CDR3 is CASRSGLPSGGYTF. The CDR3 DNA follows: TGTGCCAGCAGATCAGGGCTCCCATCTGGTGGCTACACCTTC.

The genes are TRBV9 and TRBJ2-3; 9 bases align to TRBD1. Germline-derived CDR1 and CDR2 are SGDLS and YYNGEE. This CDR3 comprises 15 residues. V dropped 2 bases and J dropped 4; count of bases not matched to a gene: 5. CDR3 in amino acids: CASSVQGQGPDTQYF. The DNA of the CDR3 is TGTGCCAGCAGCGTCCAAGGACAGGGGCCAGATACGCAGTATTTT. The variable domain in full, with the rest retrieved from reference TRBV9 and TRBJ2-3, is DSGVTQTPKHLITATGQRVTLRCSPRSGDLSVYWYQQSLDQGLQFLIQYYNGEERAKGNILERFSAQQFPDLHSELNLSSLELGDSALYFCASSVQGQGPDTQYFGPGTRLTVL.

The rearrangement joins TRBV10-2 to TRBJ2-2; D possibly corresponds to TRBD1 (6 bases). V was shortened by 1 base and J by 2 bases, with 17 bases between the two germline ends. CDR1 is WSHSY, CDR2 SAAADI, per germline. This CDR3 comprises 18 residues. CDR3 region: CASSEFPLRTANTGELFF. As DNA, the CDR3 is TGCGCCAGCAGTGAGTTCCCCTTACGGACAGCCAACACCGGGGAGCTGTTTTTT.

The V gene is TRBV7-6, the J gene TRBJ2-5; D possibly uses TRBD1 or TRBD2 (5 bases each). This CDR3 comprises 15 residues. The V end was cut by 5 bases, the J end by 2 bases, with 15 bases between. Germline V gives CDR1 SGHVS, CDR2 FNYEAQ. The CDR3 sequence is CASSATGTPQETQYF. The CDR3 coding sequence is TGTGCCAGCAGCGCAACCGGGACCCCACAAGAGACCCAGTACTTC.

This chain joins TRBV5-1 and TRBJ2-1, with 11 bases identical to TRBD2. The CDR3 extends over 16 amino acids. Germline CDR1 and CDR2: SGHRS and YFSETQ. V gave up 2 bases and J gave up 5 bases; unmatched junction bases: 6. The CDR3 loop is CASSFSGTSGNNEQFF. CDR3 bases: TGCGCCAGCAGCTTCTCCGGGACTAGCGGAAACAATGAGCAGTTCTTC.

This clone came up once. The rearrangement links TRBV7-9 to TRBJ2-7; the D gene is possibly TRBD1 (6 bases). Between the trimmed V and J ends, which lost 5 bases and 4 bases, there was a span of 21 bases. The CDR3 has 16 residues. The germline CDR1 and CDR2 sequences are SEHNR and FQNEAQ (reference sequence). The CDR3 protein is CASSHRLDRKGYEQYF. CDR3 coding DNA: TGTGCCAGCAGCCACAGACTCGACAGGAAGGGTTACGAGCAGTACTTC.

The rearrangement links TRBV7-3 to TRBJ2-1, with 16 bases fitting TRBD2. Unmatched junction bases numbered 3, after V lost 3 bases and J lost 4 bases. The CDR3 loop spans 17 amino acids. Germline CDR1 is SGHTA and CDR2 is FQGTGA. The CDR3 nucleotides are TGTGCCAGCAGCTTGGGACTAGCGGGAGGGCCTTACAATGAGCAGTTCTTC. Translation: CASSLGLAGGPYNEQFF.

J is TRBJ2-3 and V is TRBV20-1; the D is unclear. Germline lookup yields CDR1 DFQATT and CDR2 SNEGSKA (reference sequence). With 6 bases removed from V and 5 bases from J, the gap between germline ends came to 9 bases. The CDR3 consists of 11 residues. The CDR3 nucleotides are TGCAGTGCCACGACCAGAGATACGCAGTATTTT. Translating it yields CSATTRDTQYF.

This chain uses TRBV5-6 with TRBJ2-3; 8 bases agree with TRBD2. The CDR3 consists of 16 residues. The germline V gene encodes CDR1 SGHDT and CDR2 YYEEEE. After removal of 1 base from V and 2 bases from J, the junction contained 6 bases not matched to a gene. As DNA, the CDR3 is TGTGCCAGCAGCTTGATTAAAGCGGGAGTCACAGATACGCAGTATTTT. This sequence encodes CASSLIKAGVTDTQYF.

The chain combines TRBV5-5 with TRBJ2-4; D possibly corresponds to TRBD1 (6 bases). CDR3 size: 15 residues. Trimming shortened V by 2 bases and J by 1 base, and 10 bases separated the two germline ends. Germline CDR1 reads SGHKS; CDR2 reads YYEKEE (reference sequence). CDR3: CASSFQGLAKNIQYF. The CDR3, as DNA: TGTGCCAGCAGCTTCCAGGGGTTGGCCAAAAACATTCAGTACTTC.

The chain couples TRBV10-3 to TRBJ2-1; TRBD2 agrees at 10 bases. CDR1 ENHRY and CDR2 SYGVKD come from the germline V gene. The CDR3 covers 16 residues. V trimming: 7 bases; J trimming: 6 bases; junction bases outside the gene matches: 12. CDR3 sequence (DNA): TGTGCCATCACGTCTGAACGGACTAGCGGCGGCAATGAGCAGTTCTTC. This codes for CAITSERTSGGNEQFF.

This clone was found a few times. The V gene is TRBV11-1, the J gene TRBJ2-2; 7 nucleotides agree with TRBD1. V trimming: 3 bases; J trimming: 3 bases; junction bases outside the gene matches: 10. Per germline, CDR1 SGHAT and CDR2 FQDESV (reference sequence). The CDR3 is made up of 17 amino acids. In DNA, the CDR3 is TGTGCCAGCAGCTTGGGGTTAGAGGGGGCGCACACCGGGGAGCTGTTTTTT. Encoded protein: CASSLGLEGAHTGELFF.

The chain has TRBV27 and TRBJ2-1; the match to TRBD2 covers 9 bases. This CDR3 has 13 amino acids. Germline V gene sequence: CDR1 MNHEY, CDR2 SMNVEV (reference sequence). Unmatched junction bases numbered 4, after V lost 5 bases and J lost 8 bases. This chain's CDR3 is CASSLSGRHEQFF. As DNA, the CDR3 is TGTGCCAGCAGTCTTAGCGGGAGACATGAGCAGTTCTTC.

This rearrangement joins TRBV28 to TRBJ1-3; D unclear. Germline loops: CDR1 MDHEN, CDR2 SYDVKM. The CDR3 is 14 amino acids. Trimming shortened V by 6 bases and J by 3 bases, and 12 bases separated the two germline ends. CDR3 protein: CASRGYPSGNTIYF. The CDR3 nucleotides are TGTGCCAGCAGGGGATACCCGAGTGGAAACACCATATATTTT.

This rearrangement joins TRBV11-3 to TRBJ2-7; TRBD2 aligns across 10 bases. In germline, CDR1 is SGHNT, CDR2 YENEEA. CDR3 length: 14 amino acids. Trimming at V came to 4 bases and at J to 2 bases, leaving 2 bases not matched to a gene. The CDR3 region has the DNA TGTGCCAGCAGCTCCGGGACTAGCGCCTACGAGCAGTACTTC. It translates to CASSSGTSAYEQYF.

The chain employs TRBV19 and TRBJ2-1; no reliable D call. The CDR3 has 13 amino acids. V lost 3 bases and J 10 bases, leaving 13 bases between the germline ends. Germline-derived CDR1 and CDR2 are LNHDA and SQIVND (reference sequence). CDR3 sequence reads: CASSMGPVLEQFF. As DNA, the CDR3 is TGTGCCAGTAGTATGGGCCCCGTCTTAGAGCAGTTCTTC.

V is TRBV18 and J is TRBJ2-7; D unresolved. V was shortened by 6 bases and J by 3 bases, with 6 bases between the two germline ends. Germline V gene data show CDR1 as KGHSH and CDR2 as LQKENI. The length of the CDR3 is 11 residues. For the CDR3, the DNA is TGTGCCAGCTCGGAGAGCTACGAGCAGTACTTC. Translating gives CASSESYEQYF. Using reference TRBV18 and TRBJ2-7 for the parts outside the CDR3, the full variable domain is NAGVMQNPRHLVRRRGQEARLRCSPMKGHSHVYWYRQLPEEGLKFMVYLQKENIIDESGMPKERFSAEFPKEGPSILRIQQVVRGDSAAYFCASSESYEQYFGPGTRLTVT.

The chain employs TRBV7-9 and TRBJ1-3; 8 bases map to TRBD1. CDR3 length equals 14 residues. Germline CDR1 reads SEHNR; CDR2 reads FQNEAQ (reference sequence). Trimming cost V 4 bases and J 2 bases; bases outside gene matches: 1. CDR3 coding DNA: TGTGCCAGCAGCTCGACAGGGGCTGGAAACACCATATATTTT. Encoded protein: CASSSTGAGNTIYF.

V is TRBV30 and J is TRBJ2-7; 9 bases fit TRBD2. The length of the CDR3 is 14 residues. The V gene end was trimmed by 4 bases and the J gene end by 0 bases; junction bases not matched to a gene: 4. Germline CDR1 is GTSNPN and CDR2 is SVGIG (reference sequence). CDR3 DNA: TGTGCCTGGATCCCTAGCGGGACCTCCTACGAGCAGTACTTC. Protein sequence: CAWIPSGTSYEQYF.

The rearrangement links TRBV4-2 to TRBJ2-3; TRBD2 agrees at 8 bases. CDR1 and CDR2 from the germline V gene are LGHNA and YNFKEQ. Unmatched junction bases numbered 1, after V lost 1 base and J lost 4 bases. This CDR3 region has 14 residues. The CDR3 is CASSQAGGADTQYF. CDR3 DNA: TGTGCCAGCAGCCAAGCGGGAGGGGCAGATACGCAGTATTTT.

This chain joins TRBV7-7 and TRBJ1-2; TRBD1 might be the D (6 bases). Germline CDR1 reads SSHAT; CDR2 reads FNYEAQ (reference sequence). With 2 bases removed from V and 2 bases from J, the gap between germline ends came to 15 bases. The CDR3 is 16 amino acids. CDR3 amino acids: CASSLRTRGTNYGYTF. In DNA, the CDR3 is TGTGCCAGCAGCTTACGAACTAGGGGGACCAACTATGGCTACACCTTC.

This chain uses TRBV6-1 with TRBJ2-3; either TRBD1 or TRBD2 may fit D (6 bases each). V gave up 0 bases and J gave up 4 bases, with 17 bases separating them. CDR3 length: 17 residues. CDR1 is MNHNS, CDR2 SASEGT, per germline. The CDR3 region is CASSEAPRGRRADTQYF. In DNA form, the CDR3 reads TGTGCCAGCAGTGAAGCCCCCCGGGGGCGGCGCGCAGATACGCAGTATTTT.

This chain uses TRBV4-3 with TRBJ2-5, with D perhaps matching TRBD1 or TRBD2 (5 bases each). The V gene's germline CDR1 is LGHNA and CDR2 YSLEER. The V and J ends lost 0 bases and 3 bases respectively, with 17 bases between them. The CDR3 length is 17 residues. The CDR3 sequence: CASSQETPGTGKETQYF. The CDR3 DNA reads as TGCGCCAGCAGCCAAGAAACCCCCGGGACCGGCAAAGAGACCCAGTACTTC.

This clone occurred once. V usage is TRBV5-4 and J usage is TRBJ2-1, with D unclear. V lost 4 bases and J 2 bases, leaving 10 bases between the germline ends. Germline CDR1 and CDR2: SGHNT and YYREEE (reference sequence). The CDR3 extends over 14 amino acids. CDR3 in DNA: TGTGCCAGCAGCACCAGAGGCACCTACAATGAGCAGTTCTTC. Translated, it gives CASSTRGTYNEQFF. The full variable domain, completed using reference TRBV5-4 and TRBJ2-1, is ETGVTQSPTHLIKTRGQQVTLRCSSQSGHNTVSWYQQALGQGPQFIFQYYREEENGRGNFPPRFSGLQFPNYSSELNVNALELDDSALYLCASSTRGTYNEQFFGPGTRLTVL.

The chain is built from TRBV18 and TRBJ2-2; maybe TRBD1 (6 bases). CDR1 is KGHSH and CDR2 is LQKENI in the germline V gene. The CDR3 is 15 amino acids. The ends were cut back, 2 bases at V and 0 bases at J, with 7 bases in the middle. CDR3 coding DNA: TGTGCCAGCTCACCAGGGACACCGAACACCGGGGAGCTGTTTTTT. Protein: CASSPGTPNTGELFF.

The chain recombines TRBV7-9 with TRBJ2-7; no firm D call. V was pared by 5 bases and J by 6 bases, with 8 bases between. The V gene's germline CDR1 is SEHNR and CDR2 FQNEAQ (reference sequence). This CDR3 has 11 amino acids. The CDR3 region is CASSHGPEQYF. CDR3 nucleotide sequence: TGTGCCAGCAGCCACGGGCCCGAGCAGTACTTC.

This chain uses TRBV30 with TRBJ1-4; D unclear. CDR1 is GTSNPN and CDR2 is SVGIG in the germline V gene (reference sequence). Trimming took 0 bases from V and 2 from J, leaving 16 bases between them. The length of the CDR3 is 17 residues. The CDR3, as DNA: TGTGCCTGGAGTGTACCCCTATTCAGTTGGACTAATGAAAAACTGTTTTTT. As protein: CAWSVPLFSWTNEKLFF.

V is TRBV28 and J is TRBJ2-7; D gene uncertain. The CDR3 extends over 13 amino acids. The V end lost 6 bases, the J end lost 5 bases, and 14 bases lay between the germline ends. Germline V gene sequence: CDR1 MDHEN, CDR2 SYDVKM. The CDR3 here is CASRLGAGHEQYF. The CDR3 bases are TGTGCCAGCAGACTTGGAGCAGGCCACGAGCAGTACTTC. The full variable domain, completed using reference TRBV28 and TRBJ2-7, is DVKVTQSSRYLVKRTGEKVFLECVQDMDHENMFWYRQDPGLGLRLIYFSYDVKMKEKGDIPEGYSVSREKKERFSLILESASTNQTSMYLCASRLGAGHEQYFGPGTRLTVT.

In its sample, this clone was seen once. The chain recombines TRBV5-6 with TRBJ2-7; D possibly matches TRBD1 or TRBD2 (5 bases each). V was cut by 4 bases and J by 7 bases, with 24 bases left in between. Germline V gene sequence: CDR1 SGHDT, CDR2 YYEEEE. There are 16 residues in the CDR3. CDR3 nucleotides: TGTGCCAGCAGCCACAAGTCGGGGACCCCAGCCGGGGAGCAGTACTTC. Translation gives CASSHKSGTPAGEQYF.

The chain is built from TRBV27 and TRBJ2-5, with 11 nucleotides matching TRBD2. The DNA end is more similar to TRBJ2-7, so the J call may be wrong. Per the germline V gene, CDR1 is MNHEY and CDR2 is SMNVEV (reference sequence). The CDR3 spans 17 residues. The CDR3 bases are TGTGCCAGCAGTTCCCACCGGACTAGCGGGTATCCCTACGAGCAGTACTTC. This translates into CASSSHRTSGYPYEQYF.

A word on this clone: At one boundary the junction diverges from the germline segment, which might be a read error. The CDR3: CASSWDRGRTGTQYF. The DNA for the CDR3 is TGTGCCAGCAGCTGGGACAGGGGAAGGACAGGGACCCAGTACTTC. This rearrangement joins TRBV5-1 to TRBJ2-5; 10 bases line up with TRBD1. The CDR3 loop spans 15 amino acids. From germline, CDR1 is SGHRS and CDR2 YFSETQ. The full variable domain, completed using reference TRBV5-1 and TRBJ2-5, is KAGVTQTPRYLIKTRGQQVTLSCSPISGHRSVSWYQQTPGQGLQFLFEYFSETQRNKGNFPGRFSGRQFSNSRSEMNVSTLELGDSALYLCASSWDRGRTGTQYFGPGTRLLVL.